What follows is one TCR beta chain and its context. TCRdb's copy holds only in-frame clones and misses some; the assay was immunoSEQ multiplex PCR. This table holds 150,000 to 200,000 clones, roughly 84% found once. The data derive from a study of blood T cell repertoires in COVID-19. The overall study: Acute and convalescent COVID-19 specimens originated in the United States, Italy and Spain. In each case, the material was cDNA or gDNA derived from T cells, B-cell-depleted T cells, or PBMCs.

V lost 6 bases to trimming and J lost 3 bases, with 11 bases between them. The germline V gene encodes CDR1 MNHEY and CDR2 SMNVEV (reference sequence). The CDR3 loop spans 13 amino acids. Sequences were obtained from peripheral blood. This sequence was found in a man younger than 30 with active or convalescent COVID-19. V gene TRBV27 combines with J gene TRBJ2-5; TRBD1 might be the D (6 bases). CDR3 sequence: CASRPQGKETQYF. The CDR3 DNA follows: TGTGCCAGCAGACCACAGGGAAAAGAGACCCAGTACTTC.